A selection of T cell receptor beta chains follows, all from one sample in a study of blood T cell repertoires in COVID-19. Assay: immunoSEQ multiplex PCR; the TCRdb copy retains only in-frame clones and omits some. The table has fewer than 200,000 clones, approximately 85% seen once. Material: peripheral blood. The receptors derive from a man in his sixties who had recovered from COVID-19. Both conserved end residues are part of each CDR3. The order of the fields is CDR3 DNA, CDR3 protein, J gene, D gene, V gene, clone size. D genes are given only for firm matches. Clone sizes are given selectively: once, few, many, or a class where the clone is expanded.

CDR3nt: TGTGCCAGCAGCTTGCGGGGACAGGGGGCAGACATTCAGTACTTC
CDR3aa: CASSLRGQGADIQYF
j_gene: TRBJ2-4
d_gene: TRBD1
v_gene: TRBV5-5
abundance: .

CDR3nt: TGTGCCAGCAGCACGGCGACAGGGGGAAGGGGCTACACCTTC
CDR3aa: CASSTATGGRGYTF
j_gene: TRBJ1-2
d_gene: TRBD1
v_gene: TRBV7-6
abundance: .

CDR3nt: TGTGCCAGCAGTAGTAGCTGGGGGGTATCGACAGAGCTGTTTTTT
CDR3aa: CASSSSWGVSTELFF
j_gene: TRBJ2-2
d_gene: .
v_gene: TRBV6-5
abundance: .

CDR3nt: TGTGCCAGCAGTTTAGGGCTGCGCAATGAGCAGTTCTTC
CDR3aa: CASSLGLRNEQFF
j_gene: TRBJ2-1
d_gene: .
v_gene: TRBV27
abundance: .

CDR3nt: TGTGCCAGCAGCGTTACCGGGACTAGCGGGGGAACCTCCTACAATGAGCAGTTCTTC
CDR3aa: CASSVTGTSGGTSYNEQFF
j_gene: TRBJ2-1
d_gene: TRBD2
v_gene: TRBV9
abundance: .

CDR3nt: TGTGCCATCAGTGAGTCGTATCCTAGTAGCGGGGGTAAGATGAATGAGCAGTTCTTC
CDR3aa: CAISESYPSSGGKMNEQFF
j_gene: TRBJ2-1
d_gene: TRBD2
v_gene: TRBV10-3
abundance: .

CDR3nt: TGTGCCAGCAGCCAAGTAGGGGGATTCGAAAAACTGTTTTTT
CDR3aa: CASSQVGGFEKLFF
j_gene: TRBJ1-4
d_gene: .
v_gene: TRBV14
abundance: once

CDR3nt: TGTGCCAGCGGGATAACAGGGGGATGGGAGACCCAGTACTTC
CDR3aa: CASGITGGWETQYF
j_gene: TRBJ2-5
d_gene: TRBD1
v_gene: TRBV3-1/TRBV3-2
abundance: .

CDR3nt: TGTGCCAGCAGTCCTCGGACAGGGGTTAATTCACCCCTCCACTTT
CDR3aa: CASSPRTGVNSPLHF
j_gene: TRBJ1-6
d_gene: TRBD1
v_gene: TRBV25-1
abundance: .

CDR3nt: TGCGCCAGCAGCGAGAGCCAAGAGACCCAGTACTTC
CDR3aa: CASSESQETQYF
j_gene: TRBJ2-5
d_gene: .
v_gene: TRBV5-1
abundance: .

CDR3nt: TGTGCCAGCGCCCCCATGAGCTCTGGAAACACCATATATTTT
CDR3aa: CASAPMSSGNTIYF
j_gene: TRBJ1-3
d_gene: .
v_gene: TRBV27
abundance: .

CDR3nt: TGTGCCAGCATCAACGCGGGACAGCCGGGTTCACCCCTCCACTTT
CDR3aa: CASINAGQPGSPLHF
j_gene: TRBJ1-6
d_gene: TRBD1
v_gene: TRBV7-9
abundance: .

CDR3nt: TGTGCCAGCTCACCAGCCCGGGACAGATTCTCATATGCTTTCTTT
CDR3aa: CASSPARDRFSYAFF
j_gene: TRBJ1-1
d_gene: TRBD1
v_gene: TRBV18
abundance: .

CDR3nt: TGTGCCAGCAGTACCAGGGGCGGGTGGACAGATACGCAGTATTTT
CDR3aa: CASSTRGGWTDTQYF
j_gene: TRBJ2-3
d_gene: .
v_gene: TRBV27
abundance: .

CDR3nt: TGTGCCAGCAGCGAAGGACAGGTCTATGGCTACACCTTC
CDR3aa: CASSEGQVYGYTF
j_gene: TRBJ1-2
d_gene: TRBD1
v_gene: TRBV7-9
abundance: .

CDR3nt: TGTGCCAGCAGCGTACTAGCGGGGAGGGAGGACATTCAGTACTTC
CDR3aa: CASSVLAGREDIQYF
j_gene: TRBJ2-4
d_gene: TRBD2
v_gene: TRBV9
abundance: .

CDR3nt: TGCGCCAGCAGCCCCGGACTAGCGGGGGGGCGCGATACGCAGTATTTT
CDR3aa: CASSPGLAGGRDTQYF
j_gene: TRBJ2-3
d_gene: TRBD2
v_gene: TRBV5-1
abundance: .

CDR3nt: TGTGCCAGCAGTGCAGGGTCTAGGGTCTACACCTTC
CDR3aa: CASSAGSRVYTF
j_gene: TRBJ1-2
d_gene: .
v_gene: TRBV28
abundance: .

CDR3nt: TGTGCCAGCAGGGCGGCTGTACAGGTCAATGAAGCTTTCTTT
CDR3aa: CASRAAVQVNEAFF
j_gene: TRBJ1-1
d_gene: .
v_gene: TRBV7-9
abundance: .

CDR3nt: TGTGCCAGTAGTATAGTAGTCCAAGAGACCCAGTACTTC
CDR3aa: CASSIVVQETQYF
j_gene: TRBJ2-5
d_gene: .
v_gene: TRBV19
abundance: .

CDR3nt: TGTGCCAGCAGCCCCGAAGTGGGACAGACAGAGACCCAGTACTTC
CDR3aa: CASSPEVGQTETQYF
j_gene: TRBJ2-5
d_gene: TRBD1
v_gene: TRBV5-4
abundance: .

CDR3nt: TGTGCCAGCAGTCCCCCCTGGACAGGGCGATTTAGTTACGAGCAGTACTTC
CDR3aa: CASSPPWTGRFSYEQYF
j_gene: TRBJ2-7
d_gene: TRBD1
v_gene: TRBV28
abundance: .

CDR3nt: TGTGCCAGCAGCTTGGACAGTAAGAGCAATCAGCCCCAGCATTTT
CDR3aa: CASSLDSKSNQPQHF
j_gene: TRBJ1-5
d_gene: .
v_gene: TRBV3-1/TRBV3-2
abundance: .

CDR3nt: TGTGCCAGACGCGGGGGGACTGAAGCTTTCTTT
CDR3aa: CARRGGTEAFF
j_gene: TRBJ1-1
d_gene: .
v_gene: TRBV12-3/TRBV12-4
abundance: .

CDR3nt: TGTGCCAGCAGCGGTTCAGGGGGCAACTTGAACACTGAAGCTTTCTTT
CDR3aa: CASSGSGGNLNTEAFF
j_gene: TRBJ1-1
d_gene: TRBD1
v_gene: TRBV7-8
abundance: .

CDR3nt: TGTGCCAGCTCACCTGGACAGGGCCGGGGTCAGCCCCAGCATTTT
CDR3aa: CASSPGQGRGQPQHF
j_gene: TRBJ1-5
d_gene: TRBD1
v_gene: TRBV18
abundance: .

CDR3nt: TGTGCCAGCAGTGTCGGCTCCTACAATGAGCAGTTCTTC
CDR3aa: CASSVGSYNEQFF
j_gene: TRBJ2-1
d_gene: .
v_gene: TRBV11-2
abundance: .

CDR3nt: TGCGCCAGCAGCTTGGCGGGGGGGTCGACTGAAGCTTTCTTT
CDR3aa: CASSLAGGSTEAFF
j_gene: TRBJ1-1
d_gene: .
v_gene: TRBV5-1
abundance: .

CDR3nt: TGTGCTAGCAGCTTACGGGGGGGCGCAGATACGCAGTATTTT
CDR3aa: CASSLRGGADTQYF
j_gene: TRBJ2-3
d_gene: TRBD2
v_gene: TRBV7-7
abundance: .

CDR3nt: TGTGCCAGCAGCCAGTCTGCGGGACAGGGGGGCCATGAGCAGTTCTTC
CDR3aa: CASSQSAGQGGHEQFF
j_gene: TRBJ2-1
d_gene: TRBD1
v_gene: TRBV4-2
abundance: .

CDR3nt: TGTGCCTGGAGTGTACAGGGGGTCCCCCACAATGAGCAGTTCTTC
CDR3aa: CAWSVQGVPHNEQFF
j_gene: TRBJ2-1
d_gene: TRBD1
v_gene: TRBV30
abundance: .

CDR3nt: TGCAGTGCTAGTGAGGGGGGGAGCAATCAGCCCCAGCATTTT
CDR3aa: CSASEGGSNQPQHF
j_gene: TRBJ1-5
d_gene: .
v_gene: TRBV20-1
abundance: few

CDR3nt: TGTGCCAGCAGCAGCGGGACTAGCGGGGCCCTTCGGGGGGAGACCCAGTACTTC
CDR3aa: CASSSGTSGALRGETQYF
j_gene: TRBJ2-5
d_gene: TRBD2
v_gene: TRBV11-3
abundance: .

CDR3nt: TGCGCCAGCAGCCCCGACAATGTTCTTAACTATGGCTACACCTTC
CDR3aa: CASSPDNVLNYGYTF
j_gene: TRBJ1-2
d_gene: .
v_gene: TRBV4-3
abundance: .

CDR3nt: TGTGCCAGCAGTCAAGACTGGAACACTGAAGCTTTCTTT
CDR3aa: CASSQDWNTEAFF
j_gene: TRBJ1-1
d_gene: .
v_gene: TRBV2
abundance: .

CDR3nt: TGTGCCAGCAGCCAAGACGACAGGGGGCAGGGCTATGGCTACACCTTC
CDR3aa: CASSQDDRGQGYGYTF
j_gene: TRBJ1-2
d_gene: TRBD1
v_gene: TRBV9
abundance: .

CDR3nt: TGTGCCAGCAGTTACTCGCTCGGCGGGGGCGAGACTGAAGCTTTCTTT
CDR3aa: CASSYSLGGGETEAFF
j_gene: TRBJ1-1
d_gene: .
v_gene: TRBV6-5
abundance: .

CDR3nt: TGTGCCAGCAGTCCTCGACAGGGGATGGGGGAGACCCAGTACTTC
CDR3aa: CASSPRQGMGETQYF
j_gene: TRBJ2-5
d_gene: TRBD1
v_gene: TRBV25-1
abundance: .

CDR3nt: TGTGCCAGCAGCCAAGAAGGGGCACCCCACCTGGTGGATTCTGGAAACACCATATATTTT
CDR3aa: CASSQEGAPHLVDSGNTIYF
j_gene: TRBJ1-3
d_gene: .
v_gene: TRBV3-1/TRBV3-2
abundance: .

CDR3nt: TGTGCCAGCAGTTACGGGGGGGACTACGAGCAGTACTTC
CDR3aa: CASSYGGDYEQYF
j_gene: TRBJ2-7
d_gene: TRBD2
v_gene: TRBV6-5
abundance: .

CDR3nt: TGTGCCAGCACTGTGGACAGGGACTCTGGAAACACCATATATTTT
CDR3aa: CASTVDRDSGNTIYF
j_gene: TRBJ1-3
d_gene: TRBD1
v_gene: TRBV6-5
abundance: .

CDR3nt: TGCGCCAGCAGCTCTAGCGGGGGCTTGAACACCGGGGAGCTGTTTTTT
CDR3aa: CASSSSGGLNTGELFF
j_gene: TRBJ2-2
d_gene: TRBD2
v_gene: TRBV5-1
abundance: .

CDR3nt: TGTGCCAGCAGTTCGGGAGGTTTCGGCAATCAGCCCCAGCATTTT
CDR3aa: CASSSGGFGNQPQHF
j_gene: TRBJ1-5
d_gene: .
v_gene: TRBV27
abundance: .

CDR3nt: TGTGCCACGGCTCGGGGTGGCGAGCAGTACTTC
CDR3aa: CATARGGEQYF
j_gene: TRBJ2-7
d_gene: .
v_gene: TRBV24-1
abundance: .

CDR3nt: TGTGCCAGCAGCCCTTCGACTAGCGGGGGGCTAGATACGCAGTATTTT
CDR3aa: CASSPSTSGGLDTQYF
j_gene: TRBJ2-3
d_gene: TRBD2
v_gene: TRBV11-3
abundance: .

CDR3nt: TGTGCCAGCAGCCCCCGGGCAGGGGGTAACTATGGCTACACCTTC
CDR3aa: CASSPRAGGNYGYTF
j_gene: TRBJ1-2
d_gene: TRBD1
v_gene: TRBV7-9
abundance: .

CDR3nt: TGTGCCAGCAGCGATCCAGATCTCCGGGACACTGAAGCTTTCTTT
CDR3aa: CASSDPDLRDTEAFF
j_gene: TRBJ1-1
d_gene: .
v_gene: TRBV7-2
abundance: .

CDR3nt: TGTGCCAGCAGCCAAGGGCGGGGAATGAGGGGTGGCAATCAGCCCCAGCATTTT
CDR3aa: CASSQGRGMRGGNQPQHF
j_gene: TRBJ1-5
d_gene: .
v_gene: TRBV4-2
abundance: .

CDR3nt: TGTGCCTGGACTAGCGGGGGGGGCTACGAGCAGTACTTC
CDR3aa: CAWTSGGGYEQYF
j_gene: TRBJ2-7
d_gene: TRBD2
v_gene: TRBV30
abundance: .

CDR3nt: TGTGCCAGCAGCCTAGGAGGACAGGGGGCCAACGAGCAGTACTTC
CDR3aa: CASSLGGQGANEQYF
j_gene: TRBJ2-7
d_gene: TRBD1
v_gene: TRBV5-5
abundance: .

CDR3nt: TGTGCCAGCAGCTCCTATGGTGGGGGCGGTCAGCCCCAGCATTTT
CDR3aa: CASSSYGGGGQPQHF
j_gene: TRBJ1-5
d_gene: .
v_gene: TRBV7-2
abundance: .

CDR3nt: TGTGCCAGCAGTGAATGGCGGGGGGAAACAGATACGCAGTATTTT
CDR3aa: CASSEWRGETDTQYF
j_gene: TRBJ2-3
d_gene: TRBD2
v_gene: TRBV25-1
abundance: .

CDR3nt: TGTGCCAGCAGTGAAGCTGCCAGGGTCAATCAGCCCCAGCATTTT
CDR3aa: CASSEAARVNQPQHF
j_gene: TRBJ1-5
d_gene: .
v_gene: TRBV6-1
abundance: .

CDR3nt: TGTGCCAGCAGCCTCACGGGGGGAACAGATACGCAGTATTTT
CDR3aa: CASSLTGGTDTQYF
j_gene: TRBJ2-3
d_gene: TRBD2
v_gene: TRBV7-3
abundance: .

CDR3nt: TGTGCCAGCAGCTTCCCGGTCGAGCACACTGAAGCTTTCTTT
CDR3aa: CASSFPVEHTEAFF
j_gene: TRBJ1-1
d_gene: .
v_gene: TRBV5-6
abundance: .

CDR3nt: TGTGCCAGCAGCCCGCGGACTGAGTACACAGATACGCAGTATTTT
CDR3aa: CASSPRTEYTDTQYF
j_gene: TRBJ2-3
d_gene: .
v_gene: TRBV5-5
abundance: .

CDR3nt: TGCAGCGTTGGGGAGCGGGGGGGCGTTAGTGAGCAGTTCTTC
CDR3aa: CSVGERGGVSEQFF
j_gene: TRBJ2-1
d_gene: TRBD2
v_gene: TRBV29-1
abundance: .

CDR3nt: TGTGCCAGCAGTTACTCCCTCGGACAGGGGGCCCGGTACGAGCAGTACTTC
CDR3aa: CASSYSLGQGARYEQYF
j_gene: TRBJ2-7
d_gene: TRBD1
v_gene: TRBV6-2/TRBV6-3
abundance: .

CDR3nt: TGTGCCAGCAGCCCCGCTCTCAGGGGAGGCACAGATACGCAGTATTTT
CDR3aa: CASSPALRGGTDTQYF
j_gene: TRBJ2-3
d_gene: .
v_gene: TRBV11-3
abundance: .

CDR3nt: TGTGCCAGCAGGGAGCGTACTGATTCACCCCTCCACTTT
CDR3aa: CASRERTDSPLHF
j_gene: TRBJ1-6
d_gene: .
v_gene: TRBV2
abundance: .